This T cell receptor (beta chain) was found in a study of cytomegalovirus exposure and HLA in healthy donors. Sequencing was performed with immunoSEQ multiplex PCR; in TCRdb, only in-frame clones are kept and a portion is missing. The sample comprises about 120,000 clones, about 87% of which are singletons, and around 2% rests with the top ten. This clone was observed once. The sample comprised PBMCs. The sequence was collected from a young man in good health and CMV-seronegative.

The CDR3 bases are TGTGCCAGCTCGTCTAAGAACCCGGGACAGGGTTCCTACGAGCAGTACTTC. Its translation: CASSSKNPGQGSYEQYF. This chain links TRBV18 with TRBJ2-7; 9 nucleotides line up with TRBD1. Germline V CDR1 and CDR2: KGHSH, LQKENI. The CDR3 is 17 residues long. Germline trimming cut 6 bases from V and 1 base from J; bases unmatched to any gene: 13.